This is a list of T cell receptor beta chains from one sample in a study of blood T cells in healthy people across ages. TCRdb reprocessed the 5' RACE reads via MiXCR and lists one record per CDR3 protein. The sample carries some 1.8 million distinct CDR3 sequences, about 39% recorded once. The sequenced material came from blood. The receptors were sampled from a human donor in good health. Each CDR3 is given without its conserved first and last residue. Each record gives: D gene, J gene, V gene, CDR3 protein. The D gene is left open where the match is weak.

TRBD1,TRBJ1-2,TRBV24-1,ATSDPGTDLAYGYT
NA,TRBJ2-7,TRBV6-2/TRBV6-3,ASRRDLSSYEQY
NA,TRBJ1-1,TRBV5-1,ASSFGQGGSGTEAF
TRBD1,TRBJ2-3,TRBV12-5,ASGWTGGSDTQY
TRBD1,TRBJ1-4,TRBV4-2,ASSPRQGAGEKLF
NA,TRBJ2-2,TRBV12-5,ASGFGGSSRGANTGERF
NA,TRBJ2-6,TRBV7-9,ASSPRSFTNVLT
NA,TRBJ2-3,TRBV4-3,ASSQTLGDTQY
TRBD2,TRBJ2-1,TRBV7-9,ASSFREDNEQF
NA,TRBJ1-2,TRBV6-2/TRBV6-3,ASSPYGRSNYGYT